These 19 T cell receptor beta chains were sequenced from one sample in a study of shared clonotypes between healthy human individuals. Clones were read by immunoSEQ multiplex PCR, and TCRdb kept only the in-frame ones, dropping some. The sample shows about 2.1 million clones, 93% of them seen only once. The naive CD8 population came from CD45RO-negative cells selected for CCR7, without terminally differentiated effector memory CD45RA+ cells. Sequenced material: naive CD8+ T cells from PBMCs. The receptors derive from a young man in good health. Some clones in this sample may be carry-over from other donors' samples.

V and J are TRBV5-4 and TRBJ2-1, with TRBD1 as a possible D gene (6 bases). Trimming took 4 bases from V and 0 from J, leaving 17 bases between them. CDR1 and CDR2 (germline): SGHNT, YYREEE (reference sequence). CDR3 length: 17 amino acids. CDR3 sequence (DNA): TGTGCCAGCAGCCCAGTGGGGGCTTCAAGCTCCTACAATGAGCAGTTCTTC. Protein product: CASSPVGASSSYNEQFF.

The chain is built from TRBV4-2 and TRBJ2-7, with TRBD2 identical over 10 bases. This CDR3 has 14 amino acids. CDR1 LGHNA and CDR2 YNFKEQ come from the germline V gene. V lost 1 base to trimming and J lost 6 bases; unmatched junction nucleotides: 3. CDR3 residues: CASSQVSSGGEQYF. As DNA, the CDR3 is TGTGCCAGCAGCCAAGTTTCTAGCGGGGGCGAGCAGTACTTC.

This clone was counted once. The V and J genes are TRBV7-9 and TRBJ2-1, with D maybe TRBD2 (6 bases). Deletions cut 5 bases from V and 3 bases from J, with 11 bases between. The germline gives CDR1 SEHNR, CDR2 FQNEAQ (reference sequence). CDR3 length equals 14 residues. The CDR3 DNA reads TGTGCCAGCAGCCAACTAGCCTACTACAATGAGCAGTTCTTC. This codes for CASSQLAYYNEQFF.

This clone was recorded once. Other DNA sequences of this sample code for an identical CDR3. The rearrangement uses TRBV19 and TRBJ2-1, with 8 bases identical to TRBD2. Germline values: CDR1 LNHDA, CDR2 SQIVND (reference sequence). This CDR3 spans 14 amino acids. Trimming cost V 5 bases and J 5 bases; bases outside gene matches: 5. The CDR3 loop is CASSLLAGDNEQFF. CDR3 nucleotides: TGTGCCAGTAGTCTGCTAGCGGGCGACAATGAGCAGTTCTTC.

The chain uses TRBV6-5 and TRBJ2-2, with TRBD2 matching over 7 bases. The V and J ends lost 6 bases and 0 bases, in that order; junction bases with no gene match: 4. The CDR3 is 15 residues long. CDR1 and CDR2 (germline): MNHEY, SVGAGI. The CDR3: CASRAGLPNTGELFF. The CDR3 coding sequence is TGTGCCAGCAGGGCGGGACTACCGAACACCGGGGAGCTGTTTTTT.

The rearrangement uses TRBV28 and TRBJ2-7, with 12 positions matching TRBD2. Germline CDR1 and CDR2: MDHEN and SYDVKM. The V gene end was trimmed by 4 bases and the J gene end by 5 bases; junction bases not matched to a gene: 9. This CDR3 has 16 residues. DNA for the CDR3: TGTGCCAGCAGTTCGCCCCTAGCGGGAGGGCCCCACGAGCAGTACTTC. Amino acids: CASSSPLAGGPHEQYF.

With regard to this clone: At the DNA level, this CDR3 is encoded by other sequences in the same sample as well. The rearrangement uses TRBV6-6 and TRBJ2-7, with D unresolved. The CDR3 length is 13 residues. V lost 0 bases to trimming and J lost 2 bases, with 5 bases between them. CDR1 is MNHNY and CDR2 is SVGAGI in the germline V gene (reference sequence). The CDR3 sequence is CASSYSSTYEQYF. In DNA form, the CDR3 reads TGTGCCAGCAGTTACTCGAGCACCTACGAGCAGTACTTC.

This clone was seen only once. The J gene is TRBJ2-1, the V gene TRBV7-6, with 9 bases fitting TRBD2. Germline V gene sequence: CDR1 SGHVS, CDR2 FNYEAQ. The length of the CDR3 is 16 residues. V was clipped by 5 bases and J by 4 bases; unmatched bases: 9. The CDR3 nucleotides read TGTGCCAGCAGCGCTCGACCGGGACTAGCTTACAATGAGCAGTTCTTC. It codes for CASSARPGLAYNEQFF.

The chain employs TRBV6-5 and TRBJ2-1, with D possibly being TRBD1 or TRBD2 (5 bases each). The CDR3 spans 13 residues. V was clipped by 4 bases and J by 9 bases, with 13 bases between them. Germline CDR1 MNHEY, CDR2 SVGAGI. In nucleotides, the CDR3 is TGTGCCAGCAGTTTTTTTCTAGGGACTGAGCAGTTCTTC. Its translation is CASSFFLGTEQFF.

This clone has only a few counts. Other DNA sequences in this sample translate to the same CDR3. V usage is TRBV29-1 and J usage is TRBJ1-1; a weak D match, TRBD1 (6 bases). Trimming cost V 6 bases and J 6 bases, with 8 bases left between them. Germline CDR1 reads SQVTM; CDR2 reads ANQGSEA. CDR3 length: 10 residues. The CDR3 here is CSVTGSEAFF. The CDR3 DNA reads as TGCAGCGTCACAGGGTCTGAAGCTTTCTTT.

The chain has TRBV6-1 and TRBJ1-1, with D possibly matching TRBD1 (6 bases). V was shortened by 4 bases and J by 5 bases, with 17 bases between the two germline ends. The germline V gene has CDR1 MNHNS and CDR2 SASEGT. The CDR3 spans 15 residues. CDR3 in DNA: TGTGCCAGCAGTGGACGAGGGGGGCTTGGGACTGAAGCTTTCTTT. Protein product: CASSGRGGLGTEAFF.

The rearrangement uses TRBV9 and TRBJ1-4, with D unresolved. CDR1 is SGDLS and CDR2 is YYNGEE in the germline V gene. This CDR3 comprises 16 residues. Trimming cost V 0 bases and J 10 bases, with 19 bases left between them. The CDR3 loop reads CASSVGPGPNSGKLFF. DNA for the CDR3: TGTGCCAGCAGCGTAGGCCCCGGACCCAACTCGGGAAAACTGTTTTTT. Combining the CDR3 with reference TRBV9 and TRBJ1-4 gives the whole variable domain DSGVTQTPKHLITATGQRVTLRCSPRSGDLSVYWYQQSLDQGLQFLIQYYNGEERAKGNILERFSAQQFPDLHSELNLSSLELGDSALYFCASSVGPGPNSGKLFFGSGTQLSVL.

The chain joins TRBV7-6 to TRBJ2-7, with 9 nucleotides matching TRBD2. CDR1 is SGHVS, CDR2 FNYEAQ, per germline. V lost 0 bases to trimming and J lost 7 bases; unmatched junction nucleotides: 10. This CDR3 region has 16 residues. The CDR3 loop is CASSLAQAPRGGEQYF. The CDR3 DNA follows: TGTGCCAGCAGCTTAGCACAGGCCCCGCGGGGGGGGGAGCAGTACTTC. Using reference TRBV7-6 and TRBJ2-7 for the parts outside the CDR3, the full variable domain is GAGVSQSPRYKVTKRGQDVALRCDPISGHVSLYWYRQALGQGPEFLTYFNYEAQQDKSGLPNDRFSAERPEGSISTLTIQRTEQRDSAMYRCASSLAQAPRGGEQYFGPGTRLTVT.

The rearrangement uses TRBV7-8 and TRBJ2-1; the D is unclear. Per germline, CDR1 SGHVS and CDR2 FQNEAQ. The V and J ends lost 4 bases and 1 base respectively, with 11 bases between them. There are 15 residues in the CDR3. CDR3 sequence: CASSWGGVSYNEQFF. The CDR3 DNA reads TGTGCCAGCAGCTGGGGTGGGGTTTCCTACAATGAGCAGTTCTTC.

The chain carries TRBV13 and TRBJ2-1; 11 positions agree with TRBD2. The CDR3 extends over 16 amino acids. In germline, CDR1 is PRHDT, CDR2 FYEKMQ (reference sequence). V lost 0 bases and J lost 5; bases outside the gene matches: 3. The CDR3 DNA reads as TGTGCCAGCAGCTTAGGGGCACTAGCGGGAGACAATGAGCAGTTCTTC. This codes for CASSLGALAGDNEQFF. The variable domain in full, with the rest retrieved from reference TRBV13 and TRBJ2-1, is AAGVIQSPRHLIKEKRETATLKCYPIPRHDTVYWYQQGPGQDPQFLISFYEKMQSDKGSIPDRFSAQQFSDYHSELNMSSLELGDSALYFCASSLGALAGDNEQFFGPGTRLTVL.

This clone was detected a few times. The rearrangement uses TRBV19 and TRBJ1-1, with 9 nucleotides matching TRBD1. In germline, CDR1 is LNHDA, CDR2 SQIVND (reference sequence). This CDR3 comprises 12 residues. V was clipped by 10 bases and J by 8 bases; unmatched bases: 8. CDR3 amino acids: CATLIGQGEAFF. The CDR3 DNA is TGTGCCACCCTGATAGGACAGGGGGAAGCTTTCTTT.

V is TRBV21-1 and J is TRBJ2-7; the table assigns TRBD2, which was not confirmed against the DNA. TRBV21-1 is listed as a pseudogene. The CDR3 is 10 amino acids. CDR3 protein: CASSARGQYF. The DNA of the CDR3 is TGTGCCAGCAGCGCAAGAGGGCAGTACTTC.

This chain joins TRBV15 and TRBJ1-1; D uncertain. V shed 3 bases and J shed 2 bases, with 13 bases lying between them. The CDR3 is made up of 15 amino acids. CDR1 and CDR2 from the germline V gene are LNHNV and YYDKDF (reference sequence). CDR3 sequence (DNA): TGTGCCACCAGCAGGGAAAGGAGGCTAAACACTGAAGCTTTCTTT. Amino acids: CATSRERRLNTEAFF.

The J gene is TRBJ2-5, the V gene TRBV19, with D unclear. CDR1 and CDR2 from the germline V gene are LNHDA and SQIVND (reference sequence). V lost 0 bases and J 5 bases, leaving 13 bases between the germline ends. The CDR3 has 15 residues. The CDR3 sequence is CASSIDAQAWETQYF. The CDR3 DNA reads TGTGCCAGTAGTATAGACGCCCAGGCATGGGAGACCCAGTACTTC.